This T cell receptor (beta chain) was observed in a study of shared clonotypes between healthy human individuals. Here immunoSEQ multiplex PCR was the method, and the copy in TCRdb shows in-frame clones only, minus some. The data contain about half a million clones, less than 80% of them singletons. Germline V gives CDR1 SGHRS, CDR2 YFSETQ. The CDR3 runs to 15 residues. Trimming stripped 1 base from V and 2 bases from J, with 12 bases between. Material for sequencing was PBMCs. This rearrangement joins TRBV5-1 to TRBJ1-1, with D uncertain. The receptor was derived from a woman aged 40 to 49 in good health. Some clones in this sample may be carry-over from other donors' samples. CDR3 loop: CASSLIGLPNTEAFF. The CDR3, as DNA: TGCGCCAGCAGCTTGATAGGACTCCCCAACACTGAAGCTTTCTTT.